The 19 T cell receptor beta chains below all came from one sample that was sequenced in a study of human T cells and chemical hapten exposure. One entry per CDR3 protein results from TCRdb running MiXCR on the RACE reads. In the table there are approximately 350,000 distinct CDR3 sequences, about 7% of which are singletons. Time point given: patch test 1, 2 weeks after DPC sensitization. As to treatment: therapeutic diphenylcyclopropenone sensitization with weekly scalp DPC. The material sequenced was whole blood, taken in connection with sensitization to the hapten diphenylcyclopropenone (DPC). The receptors originated from a woman aged 18 to 35 with alopecia areata. Some clones in this sample may be carry-over from other donors' samples.

V gene TRBV19 combines with J gene TRBJ2-7; 9 bases are a match to TRBD1. The CDR3 totals 14 residues. The germline V gene has CDR1 LNHDA and CDR2 SQIVND (reference sequence). Germline trimming cut 7 bases from V and 6 bases from J; bases unmatched to any gene: 10. The CDR3 DNA reads as TGTGCCAGTACTCCGGGACAGGGTTCTGGCGAGCAGTACTTC. As protein: CASTPGQGSGEQYF.

The rearrangement links TRBV3-1 to TRBJ2-5, with TRBD1 matching over 9 bases. This CDR3 region has 15 residues. The germline V gene has CDR1 LGHDT and CDR2 YNNKEL (reference sequence). V was pared by 5 bases and J by 5 bases, with 9 bases of the junction left unmatched. In nucleotides, the CDR3 is TGTGCCAGCAGCGCATCCGGGACAGGGCTTGAGACCCAGTACTTC. Its protein is CASSASGTGLETQYF.

Concerning this clonotype: The junction departs from the called germline gene at one end, perhaps through a read error. This chain joins TRBV2 and TRBJ1-6; D is uncertain. The CDR3 is made up of 13 amino acids. Germline-derived CDR1 and CDR2 are SNHLY and FYNNEI. CDR3: CATSFLGNSPLHF. The CDR3 bases are TGTGCCACCAGTTTTCTCGGGAATTCACCCCTCCACTTT.

The chain combines TRBV20-1 with TRBJ1-2; D uncertain. Germline assignment: CDR1 DFQATT and CDR2 SNEGSKA (reference sequence). The length of the CDR3 is 14 residues. V dropped 4 bases and J dropped 1 base, with 13 bases sitting between them. As DNA, the CDR3 is TGCAGTGCTAAGACCCCGAATATTAACTATGGCTACACCTTC. Translating it yields CSAKTPNINYGYTF.

The chain has TRBV6-5 and TRBJ1-2, with 7 nucleotides matching TRBD1. CDR1 MNHEY and CDR2 SVGAGI come from the germline V gene. CDR3 length: 18 amino acids. V dropped 2 bases and J dropped 4; count of bases not matched to a gene: 16. CDR3 in DNA: TGTGCCAGCAGTTACGGGACAGACCGCCGATCCCGCGCCTATGGCTACACCTTC. Protein product: CASSYGTDRRSRAYGYTF.

This clonotype was seen many times. The genes are TRBV6-4 and TRBJ2-3; 7 bases are a match to TRBD1. V lost 2 bases, J lost 2 bases, and 1 base stayed unmatched. The germline V gene encodes CDR1 MRHNA and CDR2 SNTAGT. This CDR3 region has 14 residues. CDR3 sequence (DNA): TGTGCCAGCAGTGACGGGACAGACACAGATACGCAGTATTTT. It encodes CASSDGTDTDTQYF.

This clonotype was seen a few times. V usage is TRBV28 and J usage is TRBJ2-3; D unclear. Germline-derived CDR1 and CDR2 are MDHEN and SYDVKM. This CDR3 has 13 residues. With 11 bases removed from V and 0 bases from J, the gap between germline ends came to 12 bases. The CDR3 region is CAAGGYSTDTQYF. In DNA, the CDR3 is TGTGCCGCCGGCGGCTATAGCACAGATACGCAGTATTTT.

This clonotype was found many times. The V and J genes are TRBV7-2 and TRBJ2-1; TRBD1 aligns across 7 bases. Germline CDR1 SGHTA, CDR2 FQGNSA. This CDR3 region has 15 residues. The ends lost 4 bases at V and 9 bases at J; junction bases unmatched: 12. The CDR3 sequence: CASSSQTGTEFEQFF. CDR3 bases: TGTGCCAGCAGCTCCCAAACGGGGACAGAGTTTGAGCAGTTCTTC.

In its sample, this clonotype was seen many times. The chain couples TRBV29-1 to TRBJ2-1; D is perhaps TRBD2 (5 bases). V lost 3 bases, J lost 6 bases, and 18 bases lay in between. The CDR3 spans 15 residues. Germline lookup yields CDR1 SQVTM and CDR2 ANQGSEA. CDR3 coding DNA: TGCAGCGTTGAGGTGGGCCGGCGGGCAACCAATGAGCAGTTCTTC. This encodes CSVEVGRRATNEQFF.

This clonotype has at least ten counts. This chain uses TRBV6-6 with TRBJ1-2; D gene uncertain. Germline V gene sequence: CDR1 MNHNY, CDR2 SVGAGI (reference sequence). The CDR3 extends over 14 amino acids. V lost 2 bases and J 4 bases, leaving 11 bases between the germline ends. CDR3 amino acids: CASSYEGRTYGYTF. DNA for the CDR3: TGTGCCAGCAGTTACGAGGGTCGAACCTATGGCTACACCTTC.

The rearrangement links TRBV2 to TRBJ2-3; D remains ambiguous. Germline CDR1 and CDR2: SNHLY and FYNNEI. Trimming left V 6 bases short and J 4 bases short, with 8 bases between. The CDR3 contains 12 residues. The CDR3 reads CASRDNADTQYF. CDR3 nucleotides: TGTGCCAGCAGAGACAACGCAGATACGCAGTATTTT.

At least ten counts were recorded for this clonotype. The gene calls are TRBV21-1 and TRBJ2-7; the DNA was not compared with TRBD1, the D call given in the table. TRBV21-1 is noted as a pseudogene. The CDR3 contains 13 residues. For the CDR3, the DNA is TGTGCCAGCAGCATGAAGGGGAAGCACGAGCAGTACTTC. Encoded protein: CASSMKGKHEQYF.

This clonotype was observed a handful of times. The chain has TRBV7-9 and TRBJ1-3; D may be TRBD1 (5 bases). The V end was cut by 4 bases, the J end by 4 bases, with 11 bases between. This CDR3 has 14 residues. Germline loops: CDR1 SEHNR, CDR2 FQNEAQ (reference sequence). CDR3 residues: CASSSDTRGNTIYF. The CDR3 DNA reads TGTGCCAGCAGCTCGGACACGAGAGGAAACACCATATATTTT.

This CDR3 reads CASSFGEGTEAFF. CDR3 nucleotides: TGTGCCAGCAGCTTCGGGGAGGGCACTGAAGCTTTCTTT. The V call is TRBV7-3, the J call TRBJ1-1; unclear D gene. V was shortened by 3 bases and J by 4 bases, with 9 bases between the two germline ends. Germline V gene sequence: CDR1 SGHTA, CDR2 FQGTGA. This CDR3 contains 13 residues.

This clonotype was observed a few times. J is TRBJ2-1 and V is TRBV4-3; D assignment may be TRBD1 or TRBD2 (6 bases each). The CDR3 runs to 16 residues. The germline CDR1 and CDR2 sequences are LGHNA and YSLEER. The V end was cut by 1 base, the J end by 8 bases, with 18 bases between. CDR3 sequence (DNA): TGCGCCAGCAGCCAAGGGTCCTGGAGGGACAAGGATGAGCAGTTCTTC. Protein product: CASSQGSWRDKDEQFF.

The rearrangement links TRBV12-5 to TRBJ1-5; D ambiguous. Trimming shortened V by 2 bases and J by 6 bases, and 11 bases separated the two germline ends. The germline gives CDR1 LGHNT, CDR2 FRNRAP. The CDR3 is 14 amino acids. As DNA, the CDR3 is TGTGCTAGTGGTTTGCCTTTCGGAAGTCAGCCCCAGCATTTT. Amino acid sequence: CASGLPFGSQPQHF.

This clonotype was detected only a few times. This chain joins TRBV5-1 and TRBJ1-1, with D possibly TRBD1 on 5 matching bases. The V and J ends lost 0 bases and 3 bases respectively, with 6 bases between them. This CDR3 contains 13 residues. Germline loops: CDR1 SGHRS, CDR2 YFSETQ. As DNA, the CDR3 is TGCGCCAGCAGCTTGGAGGGGCACACTGAAGCTTTCTTT. It translates to CASSLEGHTEAFF.

Here the CDR3 reads CASSEALTLATEAFF. In DNA form, the CDR3 reads TGTGCCAGCAGTGAAGCGCTGACCCTGGCAACTGAAGCTTTCTTT. The chain is built from TRBV2 and TRBJ1-1; D is unclear. Germline V gives CDR1 SNHLY, CDR2 FYNNEI. V lost 0 bases and J 5 bases, leaving 13 bases between the germline ends. The CDR3 loop spans 15 amino acids.

CDR3 sequence: CASSAQGPPSQPQHF. CDR3 sequence (DNA): TGTGCCAGCAGTGCCCAGGGGCCGCCGAGTCAGCCCCAGCATTTT. The chain uses TRBV6-1 and TRBJ1-5; tentative D call: TRBD1 (6 bases). Trimming stripped 4 bases from V and 6 bases from J, with 16 bases between. The CDR3 consists of 15 residues. CDR1 and CDR2 (germline): MNHNS, SASEGT.